These 18 T cell receptor beta chains were sequenced from one sample in a study of T cells in women clearing cervical HPV infection. Sequencing was performed with immunoSEQ multiplex PCR; in TCRdb, only in-frame clones are kept and a portion is missing. This repertoire includes some 40,000 clones. Sequencing was carried out using blood buffy coat. These receptors originate from a woman aged 18 to 75 with a cervical HPV16 infection that either progressed to CIN3+ or cleared (not recorded which).

Of note for this clone: The read finishes 3 residues shy of the CDR3 end, and the germline J gene is used to complete it. The chain has TRBV20-1 and TRBJ2-4; 10 bases agree with TRBD2. The V gene end was trimmed by 5 bases and the J gene end by 3 bases; junction bases not matched to a gene: 4. Germline CDR1 reads DFQATT; CDR2 reads SNEGSKA (reference sequence). The length of the CDR3 is 14 residues. The CDR3 region is CSAHLAGVKNIQYF. Incomplete CDR3 DNA: TGCAGTGCTCACCTAGCGGGAGTCAAAAACATT.

On this clone: From the germline J gene comes the end of the CDR3, since the read stops 3 residues before it. The chain uses TRBV20-1 and TRBJ1-2; D is ambiguous. Per the germline V gene, CDR1 is DFQATT and CDR2 is SNEGSKA (reference sequence). The CDR3 has 14 amino acids. The part of the CDR3 DNA that was read is TGCAGTGCTTCCAACCCTCAGACTCCCTACGAC. As protein: CSASNPQTPYD. The CDR3 in its entirety is CSASNPQTPYDYTF.

Of note for this clone: The read terminates 3 residues ahead of where the CDR3 ends, so the germline J gene completes it. This chain uses TRBV18 with TRBJ2-7, with a tentative D call TRBD1 (6 bases). The germline V gene has CDR1 KGHSH and CDR2 LQKENI. The CDR3 totals 14 residues. V lost 9 bases, J lost 6 bases, and 21 bases lay in between. CDR3 protein: CASGMDSLLREQYF. Incomplete CDR3 DNA: TGTGCCAGTGGGATGGACAGTCTACTCCGCGAG.

A word on this clone: Coverage ceases 3 residues before the CDR3 finishes, and the germline J gene fills in the end. The J gene is TRBJ1-2, the V gene TRBV7-9; D not resolved. Germline V gives CDR1 SEHNR, CDR2 FQNEAQ (reference sequence). This CDR3 contains 13 residues. CDR3: CASSSIVAYDYTF. The part of the CDR3 DNA that was read is TGTGCCAGCAGCTCAATTGTGGCTTACGAC.

As to this clone: Read sequence stops 3 residues before the CDR3 end, and the germline J gene provides the missing end. The chain uses TRBV14 and TRBJ2-2; tentative D call: TRBD2 (7 bases). CDR3 length: 16 amino acids. Germline V CDR1 and CDR2: SGHDN, FVKESK. The germline V and J ends were trimmed by 0 bases and 4 bases, with 12 bases remaining between them. CDR3 residues: CASSQDAGAGTGELFF. CDR3 DNA, as far as it was read: TGTGCCAGCAGCCAAGATGCGGGGGCTGGCACCGGGGAG.

Worth noting for this clone: The sequence runs out 3 residues before the end of the CDR3; the remainder is reconstructed from the germline J gene. The rearrangement uses TRBV11-2 and TRBJ2-4, with D perhaps assigned TRBD1 or TRBD2 (5 bases each). The CDR3 loop spans 15 amino acids. V was cut by 3 bases and J by 8 bases, with 17 bases left in between. Germline CDR1 and CDR2: SGHAT and FQNNGV. Partial CDR3 DNA: TGTGCCAGCAGCTTTGGTAGGGGAGTTGTGGACATT. Translated: CASSFGRGVVDI. The full CDR3 reads CASSFGRGVVDIQYF.

Regarding this clone: The CDR3 end lies 3 residues beyond the end of the read and is filled in from the germline J gene. V is TRBV20-1 and J is TRBJ1-1; tentatively, D is TRBD1 (6 bases). The length of the CDR3 is 14 residues. Trimming took 6 bases from V and 3 from J, leaving 17 bases between them. Looked up from germline, CDR1 is DFQATT and CDR2 is SNEGSKA (reference sequence). The CDR3 loop is CSATGRGGDTEAFF. Incomplete CDR3 DNA: TGCAGTGCCACGGGTAGGGGGGGGGACACTGAA.

A note on this clone: The junction departs from germline at one end; a sequencing error may be responsible. The sequenced fragment ends 3 residues before the CDR3 boundary, so the rest is inferred from the germline J gene. V usage is TRBV5-1 and J usage is TRBJ2-1; either TRBD1 or TRBD2 may fit D (5 bases each). Germline V CDR1 and CDR2: SGHRS, YFSETQ. The CDR3 totals 15 residues. The covered CDR3 bases are TGCGTCAGCAGCTTGGACTGGGGCAGTTCAGGTGAG. This gives the protein CVSSLDWGSSGE. In full, the CDR3 is CVSSLDWGSSGEQFF.

Turning to this clone: The read stops 3 residues short of the end of the CDR3; the missing end is completed from the germline J gene. This chain uses TRBV18 with TRBJ1-6; maybe TRBD1 (5 bases). The CDR3 length is 13 residues. CDR1 KGHSH and CDR2 LQKENI come from the germline V gene. V lost 3 bases to trimming and J lost 10 bases, with 10 bases between them. CDR3 residues: CASSPVGVSPLHF. Incomplete CDR3 DNA: TGTGCCAGCTCACCCGTAGGGGTCTCACCC.

About this clone itself: The CDR3 goes on 3 residues after the read ends, and that part is filled in from the germline J gene. V usage is TRBV3-1 (or the pseudogene TRBV3-2) and J usage is TRBJ2-7; D possibly matches TRBD1 or TRBD2 (6 bases each). V was pared by 0 bases and J by 6 bases, with 15 bases between. The CDR3 covers 15 residues. Germline-derived CDR1 and CDR2 are LGHDT and YNNKEL (reference sequence). The sequenced CDR3 bases are TGTGCCAGCAGCCAAGATCTGAAACAGGGAGGCGAG. It codes for CASSQDLKQGGE. The CDR3, in full, reads CASSQDLKQGGEQYF.

Turning to this clone: The sequenced fragment ends 3 residues before the CDR3 boundary, so the rest is inferred from the germline J gene. The chain combines TRBV7-2 with TRBJ1-2, with 10 bases matching TRBD1. Germline V lookup: CDR1 SGHTA, CDR2 FQGNSA. This CDR3 is built from 14 residues. V lost 1 base and J lost 6; bases outside the gene matches: 2. This CDR3 is CASSLGGTGDGYTF. Incomplete CDR3 DNA: TGTGCCAGCAGCTTAGGGGGGACAGGGGATGGC.

A remark on this clone: Coverage ceases 3 residues before the CDR3 finishes, and the germline J gene fills in the end. The chain recombines TRBV7-2 with TRBJ1-2, with 7 bases fitting TRBD1. This CDR3 has 14 amino acids. Looked up from germline, CDR1 is SGHTA and CDR2 is FQGNSA. CDR3 region: CASSHSTGPYDYTF. The CDR3 DNA, read in part, is TGTGCCAGCAGCCATTCGACAGGGCCCTACGAC. Drawing the rest from reference TRBV7-2 and TRBJ1-2, the complete variable domain is GAGVSQSPSNKVTEKGKDVELRCDPISGHTALYWYRQSLGQGLEFLIYFQGNSAPDKSGLPSDRFSAERTGGSVSTLTIQRTQQEDSAVYLCASSHSTGPYDYTFGSGTRLTVV.

Notes on this clone: The DNA ends 3 residues before the CDR3 does, and the rest of the CDR3 is filled in from the germline J gene. The J gene is TRBJ2-1, the V gene TRBV5-1, with TRBD2 matching over 10 bases. V trimming: 3 bases; J trimming: 7 bases; junction bases outside the gene matches: 13. Germline V gene data show CDR1 as SGHRS and CDR2 as YFSETQ. The CDR3 runs to 17 residues. The sequenced CDR3 bases are TGCGCCAGCAGCTCTAATAACCTAGCGGGAGTCGCGAATGAG. Amino acid sequence: CASSSNNLAGVANE. The whole CDR3 is CASSSNNLAGVANEQFF.

Comments on this clone: The read gets to within 3 residues of the CDR3 end, and the germline J gene fills in the rest. This rearrangement joins TRBV28 to TRBJ2-1, with D perhaps TRBD1 (5 bases). V was shortened by 5 bases and J by 5 bases, with 7 bases between the two germline ends. Per the germline V gene, CDR1 is MDHEN and CDR2 is SYDVKM. CDR3 size: 12 residues. The DNA read from the CDR3 is TGTGCCAGCAGTGACAGTAACAATGAG. Its protein is CASSDSNNE. The whole CDR3 protein reads CASSDSNNEQFF.

Remarks on this clone: The read comes to an end 3 residues before the CDR3 does, leaving the germline J gene to fill in the end. The rearrangement uses TRBV5-1 and TRBJ2-7; the D gene is possibly TRBD1 (6 bases). Trimming left V 4 bases short and J 6 bases short, with 17 bases between. Germline V CDR1 and CDR2: SGHRS, YFSETQ. CDR3 length: 14 amino acids. The CDR3 region is CASSPRDNLPEQYF. The CDR3 bases that were read are TGCGCCAGCAGCCCCCGGGACAACCTTCCCGAG.

Note on this clone: The CDR3 goes on 3 residues after the read ends, and that part is filled in from the germline J gene. The chain carries TRBV19 and TRBJ1-6; 9 nucleotides match TRBD1. Germline assignment: CDR1 LNHDA and CDR2 SQIVND (reference sequence). V shed 5 bases and J 3 bases; nucleotides not matched to a gene: 5. The CDR3 is 16 residues long. The CDR3 region is CASSRTGVDYNSPLHF. CDR3 bases read: TGTGCCAGTAGTCGGACAGGGGTGGACTATAATTCACCC. Based on the CDR3 plus reference TRBV19 and TRBJ1-6, the full variable domain is DGGITQSPKYLFRKEGQNVTLSCEQNLNHDAMYWYRQDPGQGLRLIYYSQIVNDFQKGDIAEGYSVSREKKESFPLTVTSAQKNPTAFYLCASSRTGVDYNSPLHFGNGTRLTVT.

With respect to this clone: The read ends 3 residues shy of where the CDR3 ends; the end is completed using the germline J gene. The J gene is TRBJ1-2, the V gene TRBV7-2; 11 nucleotides match TRBD1. This CDR3 comprises 14 residues. Germline lookup yields CDR1 SGHTA and CDR2 FQGNSA. The chain's CDR3 is CASSSDRGLRGYTF. The CDR3 bases that were read are TGTGCCAGCAGCTCGGACAGGGGGCTGAGGGGC.

As regards this clone: Read coverage stops 3 residues before the CDR3 terminus; the germline J gene supplies the remainder. The chain is built from TRBV19 and TRBJ2-5; 7 bases are a match to TRBD1. Per the germline V gene, CDR1 is LNHDA and CDR2 is SQIVND (reference sequence). The V and J ends lost 4 bases and 2 bases, in that order; junction bases with no gene match: 13. The CDR3 runs 17 residues. The part of the CDR3 DNA that was read is TGTGCCAGTAGTACCTCCTCTAGGGGGCGCGGTCAAGAGACC. This sequence encodes CASSTSSRGRGQET. The complete CDR3 sequence is CASSTSSRGRGQETQYF.